This T cell receptor beta chain was captured in a study of blood T cell repertoires in COVID-19. Study summary: Material from acute and convalescent COVID-19 was sourced from the United States, Italy and Spain. From T cells, B-cell-depleted T cells, or PBMCs came the material, which was cDNA or gDNA.

The V and J ends lost 4 bases and 2 bases respectively, with 6 bases between them. Germline CDR1 is MGHRA and CDR2 is YSYEKL. The CDR3 runs to 13 residues. The authors' processing: The assay estimated nucleated cells by amplifying reference gene primers. Some clones are missing from TCRdb's copy, which holds only in-frame ones; the method was immunoSEQ multiplex PCR. That table furnishes V, J and clone size, whereas the DNA furnished D and trimming. The table has approximately 300,000 clones, roughly 90% seen once; the top ten hold around 0.8%. This receptor was taken from a man in his thirties or forties with acute or convalescent COVID-19. J is TRBJ1-3 and V is TRBV4-1, with no clear D. Sequencing was done on a sample of peripheral blood. This CDR3 reads CASSLHAGNTIYF. For the CDR3, the DNA is TGCGCCAGCAGCCTACATGCTGGAAACACCATATATTTT.